The present T cell receptor (beta chain) was sequenced within a study of quantifying T cell responses using KT2 cells. Study information: TCR alpha and beta constant-region primers primed reverse transcription of RNA.

An oligo carrying a UMI was ligated to the cDNA 3' end. An equimolar mix of RC1.1 and RC1.2 primed the beta chain across TRBC1 and TRBC2. One entry per CDR3 protein, called by TCRdb with MiXCR from the UMI-ligation and nested PCR reads. The table lists over 35,000 distinct CDR3 sequences, 15% to 20% of them singletons. The sample is PBMC spiked with counted cells of clone KT2. Different KT2-to-PBMC ratios were created with a constant PBMC count. As to this clonotype: Its specificity is not known.

The trim removed 7 bases at V and 2 bases at J, leaving 11 bases unmatched. The CDR3 consists of 16 residues. Study-wide results and caveats: Very high KT2 spike-in numbers caused saturation in KT2 sequence detection.

The TCR was taken from a human donor. The sample comprised PBMCs spiked with cells of the T cell clone KT2. The J gene is TRBJ2-1, the V gene TRBV12-3 or TRBV12-4, with TRBD1 identical over 7 bases. The chain's CDR3 is CASTSRGSRTYNEQFF. The CDR3 DNA reads TGTGCCAGCACCTCCAGGGGGTCGAGGACCTACAATGAGCAGTTCTTC.